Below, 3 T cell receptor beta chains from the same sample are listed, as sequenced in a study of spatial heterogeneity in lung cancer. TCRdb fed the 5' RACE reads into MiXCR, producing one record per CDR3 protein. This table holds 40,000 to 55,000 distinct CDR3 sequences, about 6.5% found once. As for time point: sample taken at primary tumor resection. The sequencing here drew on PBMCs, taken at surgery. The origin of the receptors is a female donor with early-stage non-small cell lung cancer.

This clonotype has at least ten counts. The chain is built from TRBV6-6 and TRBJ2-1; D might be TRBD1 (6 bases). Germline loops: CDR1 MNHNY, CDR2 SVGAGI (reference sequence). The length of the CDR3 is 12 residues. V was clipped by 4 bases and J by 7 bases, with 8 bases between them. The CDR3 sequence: CASSWTANEQFF. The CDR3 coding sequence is TGTGCCAGCAGTTGGACAGCAAATGAGCAGTTCTTC.

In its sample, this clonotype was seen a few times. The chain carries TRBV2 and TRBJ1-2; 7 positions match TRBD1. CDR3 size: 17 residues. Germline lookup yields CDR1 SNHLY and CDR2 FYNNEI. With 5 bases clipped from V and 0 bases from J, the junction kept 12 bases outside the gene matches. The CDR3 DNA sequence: TGTGCCAGCAGTCAAACCCCCGGGACAGCTGCTAACTATGGCTACACCTTC. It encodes CASSQTPGTAANYGYTF.

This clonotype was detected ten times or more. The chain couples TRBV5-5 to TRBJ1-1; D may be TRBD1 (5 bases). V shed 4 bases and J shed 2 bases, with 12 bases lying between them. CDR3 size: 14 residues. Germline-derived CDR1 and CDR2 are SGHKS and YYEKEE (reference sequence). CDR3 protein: CASSRGDVNTEAFF. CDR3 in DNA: TGTGCCAGCAGCAGAGGGGATGTTAACACTGAAGCTTTCTTT.